This T cell receptor beta chain was captured in a study of T-cell memory formation after mild COVID-19. Findings and limits, study-wide: Cross-reactive memory appears to have joined, as suggested by some responding clones showing up in pre-infection memory. Confirmation was lacking for SARS-CoV-2 specificity of second-wave clones that peaked on day 37. Mainly in CM and EM were contracting CD4+ clones; CD8+ were in EMRA.

This clonotype showed up many times. The antigen is unknown. Germline V gene sequence: CDR1 SGHTA, CDR2 FQGNSA. Trimming shortened V by 4 bases and J by 7 bases, and 13 bases separated the two germline ends. The CDR3 loop spans 14 amino acids. Constant-segment primers served in 5'RACE that generated TCR alpha and TCR beta cDNA libraries bearing sample barcodes and UMIs. One entry per CDR3 protein results from TCRdb running MiXCR on the 5' RACE reads. Counted here are around 160,000 distinct CDR3 sequences, 11% occurring once; the ten biggest clones make up approximately 4%. Sequencing was carried out using PBMCs or a T cell subset sorted from them (not recorded which). V gene TRBV7-2 combines with J gene TRBJ2-2, with D maybe TRBD2 (5 bases). This receptor was identified in a man aged 18-30 years who had mild COVID-19 (a few samples of this study predate the infection). Cell type and time point are not known. The CDR3 nucleotides read TGTGCCAGCAGCTCCCCGAGACGGGGCGGGGAGCTGTTTTTT. It specifies CASSSPRRGGELFF.